A selection of T cell receptor beta chains follows, all from one sample in a study of T cells in Graves' hyperthyroidism and ophthalmopathy. One entry per CDR3 protein results from TCRdb running MiXCR on the multiplex PCR reads. The sample records 400,000 to 550,000 distinct CDR3 sequences, 14% being singletons. The specimen sequenced was blood. These receptors were collected from a woman aged 18-30 years with Graves' hyperthyroidism. The CDR3 runs from the conserved cysteine through the conserved F or W. D genes are given only for firm matches. Only some rows state a clone size, as once, few, many or a class for expanded clones.

length: 17
D: NA
J: TRBJ2-6
size: many
V: TRBV27
CDR3: CASMVGSLESGANVLTF
DNA: TGTGCCAGCATGGTGGGCAGCCTGGAATCTGGGGCCAACGTCCTGACTTTC

length: 16
D: NA
J: TRBJ2-3
size: many
V: TRBV12-5
CDR3: CASGPPLAGRTDTQYF
DNA: TGTGCTAGTGGTCCCCCCCTGGCGGGAAGGACAGATACGCAGTATTTT

length: 15
D: NA
J: TRBJ2-2
size: NA
V: TRBV9
CDR3: CASSVGLANTGELFF
DNA: TGTGCCAGCAGCGTAGGGCTTGCGAACACCGGGGAGCTGTTTTTT

length: 15
D: TRBD1
J: TRBJ2-7
size: many
V: TRBV18
CDR3: CASSQRTGESYEQYF
DNA: TGTGCCAGCTCACAACGGACAGGGGAATCCTACGAGCAGTACTTC

length: 13
D: NA
J: TRBJ1-6
size: NA
V: TRBV3-1
CDR3: CASSQDRASALHF
DNA: TGTGCCAGCAGCCAAGACAGGGCTTCGGCCCTCCACTTT

length: 15
D: TRBD2
J: TRBJ2-1
size: many
V: TRBV13
CDR3: CASSPTSGRANEQFF
DNA: TGTGCCAGCAGCCCTACTAGCGGGAGGGCCAATGAGCAGTTCTTC

length: 13
D: NA
J: TRBJ1-6
size: few
V: TRBV30
CDR3: CAWRGNRDSPLHF
DNA: TGTGCCTGGAGGGGGAACCGGGATTCACCCCTCCACTTT

length: 12
D: TRBD2
J: TRBJ2-2
size: many
V: TRBV30
CDR3: CAWKREGGELFF
DNA: TGTGCCTGGAAGCGGGAAGGCGGGGAGCTGTTTTTT

length: 16
D: NA
J: TRBJ1-3
size: many
V: TRBV9
CDR3: CASSAGAGEVGNTIYF
DNA: TGTGCCAGCAGCGCGGGGGCAGGGGAGGTTGGAAACACCATATATTTT

length: 13
D: TRBD1
J: TRBJ2-7
size: few
V: TRBV10-2
CDR3: CASNRDRDYEQYF
DNA: TGCGCCAGCAACCGGGACAGGGACTACGAGCAGTACTTC

length: 14
D: NA
J: TRBJ2-5
size: many
V: TRBV3-1
CDR3: CASSRSSEGETQYF
DNA: TGTGCCAGCAGCCGATCTAGCGAGGGAGAGACCCAGTACTTC

length: 17
D: TRBD2
J: TRBJ2-1
size: many
V: TRBV6-2/TRBV6-3
CDR3: CASRDPSGRSSYNEQFF
DNA: TGTGCCAGCAGAGACCCTAGCGGGAGAAGCTCCTACAATGAGCAGTTCTTC

length: 12
D: NA
J: TRBJ2-7
size: NA
V: TRBV18
CDR3: CASSPQGADQYF
DNA: TGTGCCAGCTCACCTCAGGGTGCGGATCAGTACTTC

length: 15
D: TRBD2
J: TRBJ2-1
size: NA
V: TRBV5-1
CDR3: CASSFGTSGRGEQFF
DNA: TGCGCCAGCAGTTTCGGGACTAGCGGGAGGGGTGAGCAGTTCTTC

length: 13
D: NA
J: TRBJ2-1
size: NA
V: TRBV6-1
CDR3: CASRAWGLREQFF
DNA: TGTGCCAGCAGAGCTTGGGGGTTAAGGGAGCAGTTCTTC

length: 15
D: NA
J: TRBJ1-2
size: many
V: TRBV5-5
CDR3: CASSPPRTVGDGYTF
DNA: TGTGCCAGCAGCCCCCCGAGGACCGTTGGCGATGGCTACACCTTC

length: 13
D: NA
J: TRBJ2-7
size: NA
V: TRBV5-1
CDR3: CASSWNSMYEQYF
DNA: TGCGCCAGCAGCTGGAATAGCATGTACGAGCAGTACTTC

length: 12
D: NA
J: TRBJ1-3
size: NA
V: TRBV29-1
CDR3: CSVVSGKDTIYF
DNA: TGCAGCGTTGTGTCAGGAAAGGACACCATATATTTT

length: 16
D: TRBD2
J: TRBJ2-1
size: many
V: TRBV20-1
CDR3: CSARDASGNSYNEQFF
DNA: TGCAGTGCTAGAGACGCTAGCGGGAACTCCTACAATGAGCAGTTCTTC

length: 18
D: TRBD1
J: TRBJ1-3
size: NA
V: TRBV4-1
CDR3: CASSQGGTGTLSGNTIYF
DNA: TGCGCCAGCAGCCAAGGAGGGACAGGAACGCTCTCTGGAAACACCATATATTTT

length: 15
D: NA
J: TRBJ2-4
size: few
V: TRBV24-1
CDR3: CATISTGLAKNIQYF
DNA: TGTGCCACCATATCGACGGGGCTAGCCAAAAACATTCAGTACTTC

length: 15
D: NA
J: TRBJ2-3
size: many
V: TRBV7-7
CDR3: CASSPLGSGTDTQYF
DNA: TGTGCTAGCAGCCCACTCGGGTCCGGCACAGATACGCAGTATTTT

length: 13
D: NA
J: TRBJ2-3
size: many
V: TRBV5-1
CDR3: CASSWRTGNTQYF
DNA: TGCGCCAGCAGCTGGAGGACTGGTAATACGCAGTATTTT

length: 13
D: NA
J: TRBJ1-1
size: many
V: TRBV5-1
CDR3: CASSTQGSTEAFF
DNA: TGCGCCAGCAGCACTCAGGGTTCCACTGAAGCTTTCTTT

length: 14
D: NA
J: TRBJ1-1
size: many
V: TRBV11-2
CDR3: CASTSLRLGTEAFF
DNA: TGTGCCAGCACCTCCCTCCGCTTGGGCACTGAAGCTTTCTTT

length: 15
D: NA
J: TRBJ2-5
size: NA
V: TRBV11-1
CDR3: CASSHTDNIIETQYF
DNA: TGTGCCAGCAGCCACACGGACAATATCATAGAGACCCAGTACTTC

length: 15
D: NA
J: TRBJ1-1
size: many
V: TRBV12-3/TRBV12-4
CDR3: CASSFSGVRNTEAFF
DNA: TGTGCCAGCAGTTTTTCGGGCGTGAGGAACACTGAAGCTTTCTTT

length: 14
D: NA
J: TRBJ2-2
size: many
V: TRBV5-5
CDR3: CASSSSGRTGELFF
DNA: TGTGCCAGCAGCTCGAGCGGACGCACCGGGGAGCTGTTTTTT

length: 16
D: NA
J: TRBJ2-2
size: NA
V: TRBV25-1
CDR3: CASSGDLPVNTGELFF
DNA: TGTGCCAGCAGTGGGGACCTACCCGTGAACACCGGGGAGCTGTTTTTT